This is a list of T cell receptor beta chains from one sample in a study of CD8 T cells in ankylosing spondylitis. Via MiXCR, TCRdb re-called the 5' RACE reads, giving one row per CDR3 protein. The sample includes 700,000 to 1,000,000 distinct CDR3 sequences, about 12% seen only once; the top ten take roughly 0.51%. Sequencing used blood, either unsorted or a sorted T cell fraction (not recorded which). The source of these receptors is a male donor with ankylosing spondylitis. The CDR3 runs from the conserved cysteine through the conserved F or W. A D gene is named only where the DNA matches it firmly. The size of a clone is reported for some rows only, either as once, few or many, or as a class for expanded clones.

>many|TRBD1|TRBV12-3/TRBV12-4|TRBJ2-7
CASSPRVTGDYEQYF
TGTGCCAGCAGTCCTCGTGTGACAGGGGACTACGAGCAGTACTTC
>NA|TRBD1|TRBV7-2|TRBJ1-2
CASSLRQGAHGYTF
TGTGCCAGCAGCTTGAGGCAGGGGGCCCATGGCTACACCTTC
>few|NA|TRBV20-1|TRBJ2-7
CSASFSETPKIDEQYF
TGCAGTGCTAGTTTTTCCGAGACCCCAAAAATAGACGAGCAGTACTTC
>NA|TRBD2|TRBV5-1|TRBJ2-1
CASSPREGGGQQFF
TGCGCCAGCAGCCCCAGGGAGGGTGGAGGTCAGCAGTTCTTC
>NA|NA|TRBV5-1|TRBJ1-1
CASSISLSTEAFF
TGCGCCAGCAGCATATCCCTGAGCACTGAAGCTTTCTTT
>once|TRBD2|TRBV20-1|TRBJ2-7
CSAPLAGGPYEQYF
TGCAGTGCTCCGCTAGCGGGAGGGCCCTACGAGCAGTACTTC
>few|NA|TRBV4-3|TRBJ2-2
CASSQRSWRGNTGELFF
TGCGCCAGCAGCCAACGATCCTGGAGGGGTAACACCGGGGAGCTGTTTTTT
>NA|NA|TRBV7-2|TRBJ1-2
CASSFGPDLYGYTF
TGTGCCAGCAGCTTCGGGCCAGATCTCTATGGCTACACCTTC
>once|TRBD1|TRBV11-1|TRBJ2-2
CASSSDRGITGELFF
TGTGCCAGCAGCTCCGACAGGGGGATTACCGGGGAGCTGTTTTTT
>few|NA|TRBV7-9|TRBJ2-1
CASSSLRAKGLNEQFF
TGTGCCAGCAGCTCTCTCCGGGCGAAGGGGCTCAATGAGCAGTTCTTC
>few|NA|TRBV20-1|TRBJ2-5
CSAQMGPETQYF
TGCAGTGCCCAGATGGGGCCAGAGACCCAGTACTTC
>few|NA|TRBV5-1|TRBJ2-7
CASSRTRGSYEQYF
TGCGCCAGCAGCCGAACCAGGGGTTCCTACGAGCAGTACTTC
>NA|TRBD2|TRBV20-1|TRBJ2-1
CSARGLIAGKQFF
TGCAGTGCTAGGGGATTGATAGCGGGGAAGCAGTTCTTC
>many|NA|TRBV20-1|TRBJ2-3
CSVSRRGGQDTQYF
TGCAGTGTTTCCCGCAGGGGGGGGCAAGATACGCAGTATTTT
>NA|NA|TRBV29-1|TRBJ1-1
CSVEDSRGEAFF
TGCAGCGTTGAAGATTCACGGGGTGAAGCTTTCTTT
>NA|TRBD1|TRBV5-1|TRBJ2-3
CASSYLPWTGEGTDTQYF
TGCGCCAGCAGCTACCTACCCTGGACAGGGGAGGGCACAGATACGCAGTATTTT
>NA|NA|TRBV20-1|TRBJ2-7
CSAREGYRLYEQYF
TGCAGTGCTCGCGAGGGATACAGATTATACGAGCAGTACTTC
>NA|NA|TRBV5-1|TRBJ2-7
CASSLRGGTGSHEQYF
TGCGCCAGCAGCTTGCGGGGAGGCACAGGGTCCCACGAGCAGTACTTC
>few|NA|TRBV18|TRBJ2-7
CASSPPGWESRREQYF
TGTGCCAGCTCACCACCAGGGTGGGAGAGTCGCCGCGAGCAGTACTTC
>many|TRBD1|TRBV5-1|TRBJ2-5
CASSPGGAAYQETQYF
TGCGCCAGCAGCCCAGGGGGCGCAGCGTACCAAGAGACCCAGTACTTC
>few|TRBD1|TRBV6-5|TRBJ1-3
CASSSGTGINSGGNTIYF
TGTGCCAGCAGTTCCGGGACAGGGATTAATTCGGGAGGAAACACCATATATTTT
>NA|NA|TRBV20-1|TRBJ1-1
CSARTGKNTEAFF
TGCAGTGCTAGAACAGGGAAGAACACTGAAGCTTTCTTT
>NA|NA|TRBV30|TRBJ2-1
CAQGDGYNEQFF
TGTGCCCAAGGGGACGGCTACAATGAGCAGTTCTTC
>many|NA|TRBV20-1|TRBJ2-7
CSARGVFGTVSYEQYF
TGCAGTGCTAGGGGGGTCTTTGGGACGGTATCCTACGAGCAGTACTTC